The 15 T cell receptor beta chains presented below share a single source sample, sequenced in a study of T-cell reconstitution after alpha-beta-depleted transplantation in children. Preparation of the TCRbeta library used unique molecular identifiers. TCRdb independently ran MiXCR on the PCR reads; one entry per CDR3 protein. The data contain hundreds of thousands of distinct CDR3 sequences, 30% to 35% of them singletons. This sample comprised PBMCs from the stem cell graft donor, obtained from the stem cell graft. These receptors were obtained from a human donor who donated a stem cell graft to a child with aplastic anemia.

V and J are TRBV7-3 and TRBJ2-2; possibly TRBD2 for D (5 bases). Germline lookup yields CDR1 SGHTA and CDR2 FQGTGA. There are 17 residues in the CDR3. V dropped 1 base and J dropped 2 bases, with 14 bases sitting between them. CDR3: CASSLIGGGPNTGELFF. CDR3 bases: TGTGCCAGCAGCTTAATTGGTGGAGGACCTAACACCGGGGAGCTGTTTTTT.

There are a few counts of this clonotype. The V gene is TRBV6-2 or TRBV6-3, the J gene TRBJ1-1; 7 positions match TRBD1. The CDR3 extends over 11 amino acids. Germline loops: CDR1 MNHEY, CDR2 SVGEGT. The junction had 6 bases not matched to a gene; V was cut back by 7 bases and J by 10 bases. The CDR3 region has the DNA TGTGCCAGCACCCAGGGGACAGCAGCTTTCTTT. It codes for CASTQGTAAFF.

The V gene is TRBV9, the J gene TRBJ2-1, with 7 nucleotides matching TRBD2. From germline, CDR1 is SGDLS and CDR2 YYNGEE. Trimming at V came to 0 bases and at J to 6 bases, leaving 0 bases not matched to a gene. This CDR3 contains 13 residues. CDR3 bases: TGTGCCAGCAGCGTAGGACTAGCCAATGAGCAGTTCTTC. Translation gives CASSVGLANEQFF.

This clonotype was seen more than once but under ten times. The V call is TRBV25-1, the J call TRBJ2-7, with 9 positions matching TRBD2. V was clipped by 4 bases and J by 5 bases; unmatched bases: 6. The germline CDR1 and CDR2 sequences are MGHDK and SYGVNS. The CDR3 is made up of 14 amino acids. For the CDR3, the DNA is TGTGCCAGCAGTGCGGCGGGAGGGGACCACGAGCAGTACTTC. Its protein product is CASSAAGGDHEQYF.

This sequence joins TRBV6-1 and TRBJ1-1; no clear D. The CDR3 spans 15 residues. Trimming pared 6 bases from V and 2 bases from J, leaving 16 bases between. Germline V gene sequence: CDR1 MNHNS, CDR2 SASEGT. The DNA of the CDR3 is TGTGCCAGCAGCTCCCTGGTCCCGCGCAACACTGAAGCTTTCTTT. Translated: CASSSLVPRNTEAFF.

The chain joins TRBV7-2 to TRBJ2-7; D is uncertain. Germline values: CDR1 SGHTA, CDR2 FQGNSA. The length of the CDR3 is 15 residues. Between the trimmed V and J ends, which lost 1 base and 3 bases, there was a span of 13 bases. The CDR3 here is CASSLVADGSYEQYF. The DNA for the CDR3 is TGTGCCAGCAGCTTAGTCGCTGACGGAAGCTACGAGCAGTACTTC.

The table lists this clonotype with a few counts. The chain links TRBV11-2 to TRBJ2-1, with 9 bases identical to TRBD2. This CDR3 is 19 amino acids long. CDR1 SGHAT and CDR2 FQNNGV come from the germline V gene. V trimming: 4 bases; J trimming: 0 bases; junction bases outside the gene matches: 13. The CDR3 sequence: CASSYRETSGPSSYNEQFF. The DNA of the CDR3 is TGTGCCAGCAGCTATAGGGAGACTAGCGGACCGAGCTCCTACAATGAGCAGTTCTTC.

The chain joins TRBV11-1 to TRBJ2-7; D call uncertain. Germline V gene lookup returns CDR1 SGHAT and CDR2 FQDESV (reference sequence). Trimming pared 3 bases from V and 4 bases from J, leaving 10 bases between. This CDR3 has 13 residues. This chain's CDR3 is CASSFDILYEQYF. The CDR3 bases are TGTGCCAGCAGCTTTGACATATTATACGAGCAGTACTTC. Supplemented by reference TRBV11-1 and TRBJ2-7, the full variable domain reads EAEVAQSPRYKITEKSQAVAFWCDPISGHATLYWYRQILGQGPELLVQFQDESVVDDSQLPKDRFSAERLKGVDSTLKIQPAELGDSAMYLCASSFDILYEQYFGPGTRLTVT.

This sequence joins TRBV12-3 or TRBV12-4 and TRBJ1-1; 10 nucleotides line up with TRBD1. This CDR3 has 15 amino acids. Trimming removed 6 bases from V and 1 base from J; junction bases left unmatched: 5. This CDR3 reads CASSKRQGANTEAFF. In DNA, the CDR3 is TGTGCCAGCAGCAAACGACAGGGGGCGAACACTGAAGCTTTCTTT.

This clonotype has only a few counts. V gene TRBV5-5 combines with J gene TRBJ2-3; maybe TRBD1 (6 bases). V gave up 4 bases and J gave up 5 bases, with 20 bases separating them. CDR1 is SGHKS and CDR2 is YYEKEE in the germline V gene (reference sequence). The CDR3 has 16 amino acids. In nucleotides, the CDR3 is TGTGCCAGCAGCCGGGACACTCATGTAACAGGAGATACGCAGTATTTT. This translates into CASSRDTHVTGDTQYF.

The rearrangement joins TRBV6-1 to TRBJ2-7; D unclear. The CDR3 extends over 14 amino acids. The germline CDR1 and CDR2 sequences are MNHNS and SASEGT. Trimming took off 1 base at V and 1 base at J, with 8 bases between the two ends. In DNA, the CDR3 is TGTGCCAGCAGTGAAGGGGTTGGATCCTACGAGCAGTACGTC. Translating gives CASSEGVGSYEQYV.

V and J are TRBV7-2 and TRBJ1-5; no clear D gene. Germline-derived CDR1 and CDR2 are SGHTA and FQGNSA. V dropped 0 bases and J dropped 7 bases, with 10 bases sitting between them. The CDR3 is 14 amino acids. The chain's CDR3 is CASSLADEAQPQHF. The CDR3 coding sequence is TGTGCCAGCAGCTTAGCCGACGAGGCACAGCCCCAGCATTTT.

The chain is built from TRBV29-1 and TRBJ1-1; unclear D gene. The V end lost 4 bases, the J end lost 1 base, and 10 bases lay between the germline ends. Germline CDR1 and CDR2: SQVTM and ANQGSEA. CDR3 length: 13 residues. As DNA, the CDR3 is TGCAGCGTTGTTTGGGCACAGAACACTGAAGCTTTCTTT. It encodes CSVVWAQNTEAFF.

This clonotype was counted only a few times. The V and J genes are TRBV30 and TRBJ2-5; 10 nucleotides match TRBD2. The V and J ends lost 0 bases and 4 bases, in that order; junction bases with no gene match: 5. This CDR3 is 15 amino acids long. Germline V gene lookup returns CDR1 GTSNPN and CDR2 SVGIG (reference sequence). The CDR3: CAWSVGIAGGETQYF. CDR3 nucleotide sequence: TGTGCCTGGAGTGTAGGGATAGCGGGAGGAGAGACCCAGTACTTC.

V and J are TRBV15 and TRBJ2-1; maybe TRBD2 (6 bases). Germline loops: CDR1 LNHNV, CDR2 YYDKDF (reference sequence). Trimming pared 1 base from V and 8 bases from J, leaving 15 bases between. The CDR3 runs 15 residues. CDR3 nucleotides: TGTGCCACCAGCAGAGTCGGGATAGCTAGCGATGAGCAGTTCTTC. As protein: CATSRVGIASDEQFF.